The 16 T cell receptor beta chains below were found in one sample sequenced in a study of identical twins. Via MiXCR, TCRdb re-called the 5' RACE reads, giving one row per CDR3 protein. In the table there are 750,000 to 950,000 distinct CDR3 sequences, roughly an eighth of which are singletons. The same data also went into a second study, on yellow fever vaccine responses in identical twins.

The sequenced sample was PBMCs. These receptor sequences come from a woman aged 18-29 years in good health.

In the case of this clonotype: The junction and the germline gene differ at one end; a read error may be behind it. This chain uses TRBV20-1 with TRBJ2-2; tentatively, D is TRBD2 (6 bases). This CDR3 has 16 amino acids. Germline lookup yields CDR1 DFQATT and CDR2 SNEGSKA (reference sequence). The chain's CDR3 is CCARDVRGSNTGELFF. The CDR3 DNA reads as TGCTGTGCTAGAGATGTACGGGGGTCGAACACCGGGGAGCTGTTTTTT.

DNA of the CDR3: TGCGCCAGCAGCCACCCCAAGGGGACTAGGAGGGTAGGAGAGACCCAGTACTTC. It is translated as CASSHPKGTRRVGETQYF. The chain recombines TRBV4-1 with TRBJ2-5, with 8 bases fitting TRBD2. V was pared by 3 bases and J by 4 bases, with 16 bases of the junction left unmatched. This CDR3 is built from 18 residues. Looked up from germline, CDR1 is MGHRA and CDR2 is YSYEKL.

A few counts support this clonotype. The V gene is TRBV7-6, the J gene TRBJ2-3, with 8 bases that match TRBD1. The CDR3 is made up of 16 amino acids. With 1 base clipped from V and 3 bases from J, the junction kept 6 bases outside the gene matches. The germline V gene encodes CDR1 SGHVS and CDR2 FNYEAQ. In DNA, the CDR3 is TGTGCCAGCAGCTTAGAGATCAGGGGGCAAACAGATACGCAGTATTTT. It translates to CASSLEIRGQTDTQYF.

This clonotype turned up a few times. CDR3 coding DNA: TGTGCCAGCAAACCGGACAGGATTAGATCACCCCTCCACTTT. Its protein is CASKPDRIRSPLHF. J is TRBJ1-6 and V is TRBV25-1, with 7 bases fitting TRBD1. The V gene end was trimmed by 7 bases and the J gene end by 10 bases; junction bases not matched to a gene: 10. This CDR3 has 14 residues. The germline CDR1 and CDR2 sequences are MGHDK and SYGVNS.

The rearrangement joins TRBV12-3 or TRBV12-4 to TRBJ2-2; TRBD1 aligns across 8 bases. V gave up 4 bases and J gave up 6 bases; unmatched junction bases: 7. This CDR3 contains 15 residues. In nucleotides, the CDR3 is TGTGCCAGCAGTTCAGCAGGGGGCGTCCCCGGGGAGCTGTTTTTT. Translation: CASSSAGGVPGELFF.

This clonotype was detected a few times. The gene calls are TRBV7-9 and TRBJ1-2, with D perhaps matching TRBD1 (5 bases). The CDR3 is made up of 17 amino acids. The germline V gene encodes CDR1 SEHNR and CDR2 FQNEAQ (reference sequence). V lost 1 base to trimming and J lost 4 bases, with 19 bases between them. The CDR3 coding sequence is TGTGCCAGCAGCTTAGTGGCTGGGAAAGGGGAGGCCTATGGCTACACCTTC. Its translation is CASSLVAGKGEAYGYTF.

The genes are TRBV29-1 and TRBJ2-3, with 8 bases identical to TRBD1. Germline assignment: CDR1 SQVTM and CDR2 ANQGSEA. The CDR3 length is 13 residues. After removal of 8 bases from V and 1 base from J, the junction contained 5 bases not matched to a gene. The CDR3 sequence is CSSGQGGTDTQYF. In nucleotides, the CDR3 is TGCAGCTCCGGACAGGGCGGCACAGATACGCAGTATTTT.

The chain couples TRBV5-1 to TRBJ1-1; TRBD1 agrees at 8 bases. V lost 5 bases and J lost 3; bases outside the gene matches: 6. Germline V gene data show CDR1 as SGHRS and CDR2 as YFSETQ. The CDR3 runs to 14 residues. The CDR3 loop is CASRTQGADTEAFF. Written as DNA, the CDR3 is TGCGCCAGCAGAACGCAGGGGGCGGACACTGAAGCTTTCTTT.

This clonotype appeared a few times. This sequence joins TRBV2 and TRBJ2-1, with 11 bases identical to TRBD2. Germline V gives CDR1 SNHLY, CDR2 FYNNEI. The junction had 12 bases not matched to a gene; V was cut back by 6 bases and J by 5 bases. The CDR3 is 17 amino acids. DNA for the CDR3: TGTGCCAGCAGGACTCGTGCGGTAGCGGGGGGGAACAATGAGCAGTTCTTC. Protein sequence: CASRTRAVAGGNNEQFF. The full variable domain, with the rest looked up from reference TRBV2 and TRBJ2-1, is EPEVTQTPSHQVTQMGQEVILRCVPISNHLYFYWYRQILGQKVEFLVSFYNNEISEKSEIFDDQFSVERPDGSNFTLKIRSTKLEDSAMYFCASRTRAVAGGNNEQFFGPGTRLTVL.

The sample holds many counts of this clonotype. The V and J genes are TRBV2 and TRBJ1-1; tentative D call: TRBD1 (6 bases). This CDR3 has 14 amino acids. Trimming removed 8 bases at V and 0 bases at J, with 13 bases between. Germline V gene data show CDR1 as SNHLY and CDR2 as FYNNEI. In DNA form, the CDR3 reads TGTGCCAGCCCAACAGGGACAATGAACACTGAAGCTTTCTTT. Translating gives CASPTGTMNTEAFF.

V usage is TRBV7-3 and J usage is TRBJ1-1; TRBD1 matches 9 bases. Per germline, CDR1 SGHTA and CDR2 FQGTGA. Trimming at V came to 4 bases and at J to 4 bases, leaving 7 bases not matched to a gene. This CDR3 is 15 amino acids long. The CDR3 nucleotides are TGTGCCAGCAGCTCGAGGCCGGGACAGGGCACTGAAGCTTTCTTT. Translation gives CASSSRPGQGTEAFF.

This clonotype appeared a few times. V usage is TRBV28 and J usage is TRBJ2-2; D unresolved. This CDR3 comprises 12 residues. Trimming took off 4 bases at V and 10 bases at J, with 10 bases between the two ends. The V gene's germline CDR1 is MDHEN and CDR2 SYDVKM. CDR3 residues: CASSSSISELFF. CDR3 DNA: TGTGCCAGCAGTTCTAGTATTTCGGAGCTGTTTTTT.

J is TRBJ2-7 and V is TRBV20-1; no definite D call. With 6 bases removed from V and 0 bases from J, the gap between germline ends came to 18 bases. Germline-derived CDR1 and CDR2 are DFQATT and SNEGSKA (reference sequence). The CDR3 consists of 15 residues. The CDR3 reads CSALERALGSYEQYV. CDR3 bases: TGCAGTGCCCTGGAGAGAGCATTGGGCTCCTACGAGCAGTACGTC.

In its sample, this clonotype was seen many times. The gene calls are TRBV4-1 and TRBJ2-1; 15 bases map to TRBD2. Germline V CDR1 and CDR2: MGHRA, YSYEKL. With V trimmed by 0 bases and J by 0 bases, 6 bases remained unmatched. This CDR3 spans 20 amino acids. The CDR3 DNA sequence: TGCGCCAGCAGCCAAGAGGGACTAGCGGGGGGTCCCGGCTCCTACAATGAGCAGTTCTTC. It encodes CASSQEGLAGGPGSYNEQFF.

This clonotype was counted a few times. This chain links TRBV12-3 or TRBV12-4 with TRBJ2-6; possible D gene TRBD1, 5 bases. The V end was cut by 3 bases, the J end by 6 bases, with 12 bases between. The CDR3 totals 15 residues. The CDR3 DNA sequence: TGTGCCAGCAGTTTGGTCAGGGCGCTGGCCAACGTCCTGACTTTC. The encoded protein is CASSLVRALANVLTF.

The chain employs TRBV7-8 and TRBJ1-1; the D gene is possibly TRBD1 (5 bases). Germline V lookup: CDR1 SGHVS, CDR2 FQNEAQ. V lost 6 bases, J lost 1 base, and 15 bases lay in between. There are 15 residues in the CDR3. Here the CDR3 reads CASSLYWTPNTEAFF. CDR3 nucleotide sequence: TGTGCCAGCAGTTTGTACTGGACACCGAACACTGAAGCTTTCTTT.